This T cell receptor (beta chain) appears in the sequencing data of a study of somatic mutations in cytotoxic T cells in rheumatoid arthritis. Notes on the study in general: In rheumatoid arthritis patients, unlike healthy controls, CD8+ clonality rose with age. Each of about an eighth of the roughly 65 patients had a largest CD8+ clone that made up more than 20% of CD8+ cells. There was no significant difference in CD8+ T-cell clonality between rheumatoid arthritis patients and age-matched healthy controls.

In regard to this clone: Its matching antigen is unknown.

Sequencing used immunoSEQ multiplex PCR; TCRdb keeps in-frame clones, though not all of them. The repertoire holds approximately 24,000 clones, with nearly 75% as singletons. The CDR3 sequence is 14 residues long. Germline CDR1 SEHNR, CDR2 FQNEAQ (reference sequence). V was pared by 5 bases and J by 3 bases, with 4 bases of the junction left unmatched. Blood donors with median age about 60 years (range 21-70), 45% to 55% female, served as healthy controls. Sequencing input: CD8+ T cells sorted from blood. The chain has TRBV7-9 and TRBJ2-5; 9 nucleotides agree with TRBD1. This receptor was identified in a woman younger than 35 in good health. The CDR3 DNA is TGTGCCAGCAGCGGTTGGACAGGGGAAGAGACCCAGTACTTC. Residues: CASSGWTGEETQYF.